The 30 T cell receptor beta chains below were found in one sample sequenced in a study of blood T cell repertoires in COVID-19. The method was immunoSEQ multiplex PCR; TCRdb's version includes in-frame clones alone and lacks a portion of them. The table includes approximately 220,000 clones, approximately 90% detected once. Sequenced sample: PBMCs or T cells enriched from blood (not recorded which). All receptors come from a woman under 40 with acute COVID-19.

In its sample, this clone was seen once. V and J are TRBV15 and TRBJ1-6; 8 nucleotides agree with TRBD1. Germline values: CDR1 LNHNV, CDR2 YYDKDF (reference sequence). V trimming: 3 bases; J trimming: 7 bases; junction bases outside the gene matches: 5. The CDR3 loop spans 15 amino acids. CDR3 sequence: CATSSGQGKNSPLHF. The CDR3 nucleotides are TGTGCCACCAGCAGCGGACAGGGAAAAAATTCACCCCTCCACTTT.

The chain uses TRBV7-9 and TRBJ1-2, with TRBD1 matching over 7 bases. Looked up from germline, CDR1 is SEHNR and CDR2 is FQNEAQ (reference sequence). This CDR3 has 15 amino acids. The V segment lost 5 bases and the J segment 8 bases; nucleotides outside the gene matches: 14. CDR3 residues: CASSRGHDRAGGYTF. In nucleotides, the CDR3 is TGTGCCAGCAGCCGGGGGCATGACAGGGCCGGGGGCTACACCTTC. Full variable domain (rest looked up from reference TRBV7-9 and TRBJ1-2): DTGVSQNPRHKITKRGQNVTFRCDPISEHNRLYWYRQTLGQGPEFLTYFQNEAQLEKSRLLSDRFSAERPKGSFSTLEIQRTEQGDSAMYLCASSRGHDRAGGYTFGSGTRLTVV.

The chain links TRBV11-2 to TRBJ1-5, with D possibly TRBD1 on 5 matching bases. CDR3 size: 15 residues. Trimming took off 4 bases at V and 3 bases at J, with 13 bases between the two ends. In germline, CDR1 is SGHAT, CDR2 FQNNGV. The CDR3 DNA follows: TGTGCCAGCAGCTCCTTCCCAGGGTTCAATCAGCCCCAGCATTTT. It translates to CASSSFPGFNQPQHF.

Here the CDR3 DNA reads TGTGCCAGCAGTCCCTTCGGACTCTCTGGAAACACCATATATTTT. Its translation: CASSPFGLSGNTIYF. The rearrangement links TRBV6-5 to TRBJ1-3; no clear D. V was clipped by 5 bases and J by 0 bases, with 11 bases between them. Germline lookup yields CDR1 MNHEY and CDR2 SVGAGI. This CDR3 is 15 amino acids long.

The chain carries TRBV5-4 and TRBJ1-2; possible D gene TRBD1, 5 bases. Trimming took 3 bases from V and 1 from J, leaving 7 bases between them. The CDR3 runs 13 residues. In germline, CDR1 is SGHNT, CDR2 YYREEE (reference sequence). In DNA form, the CDR3 reads TGTGCCAGCAGCTCTCAGGGTAACTATGGCTACACCTTC. It encodes CASSSQGNYGYTF.

The gene calls are TRBV7-9 and TRBJ2-2, with 10 bases that match TRBD1. Germline V CDR1 and CDR2: SEHNR, FQNEAQ (reference sequence). The CDR3 is made up of 16 amino acids. V gave up 5 bases and J gave up 8 bases; unmatched junction bases: 11. CDR3 DNA: TGTGCCAGCAGCCCTACCGGGACAGGGGTATTTGGGGAGCTGTTTTTT. Its protein is CASSPTGTGVFGELFF. The full variable domain, rest sourced from reference TRBV7-9 and TRBJ2-2, is DTGVSQNPRHKITKRGQNVTFRCDPISEHNRLYWYRQTLGQGPEFLTYFQNEAQLEKSRLLSDRFSAERPKGSFSTLEIQRTEQGDSAMYLCASSPTGTGVFGELFFGEGSRLTVL.

This chain links TRBV21-1 with TRBJ2-1; the table's D call of TRBD1 was not tested on the DNA. TRBV21-1 corresponds to a pseudogene. The CDR3 spans 12 residues. The CDR3 here is CASTQGTNEQFF. The DNA for the CDR3 is TGTGCCAGCACACAGGGGACGAATGAGCAGTTCTTC.

A few counts support this clone. The chain is built from TRBV19 and TRBJ1-1; tentative D call: TRBD1 (6 bases). Germline assignment: CDR1 LNHDA and CDR2 SQIVND (reference sequence). The CDR3 extends over 13 amino acids. V was cut by 7 bases and J by 10 bases, with 19 bases left in between. CDR3 coding DNA: TGTGCCAGTACCACGGACAGCAGCTCCTTAGCTTTCTTT. This sequence encodes CASTTDSSSLAFF.

This clone was observed a few times. The chain recombines TRBV11-2 with TRBJ2-3; TRBD2 matches 9 bases. The CDR3 has 15 amino acids. J gave up 1 base and V 2 bases, and 1 base lay outside the gene matches. CDR1 and CDR2 (germline): SGHAT, FQNNGV. The CDR3 sequence is CASSLSSGGTDTQYF. The CDR3 DNA reads TGTGCCAGCAGCTTATCTAGCGGGGGCACAGATACGCAGTATTTT.

V and J are TRBV29-1 and TRBJ2-5; TRBD2 matches at 11 bases. Per germline, CDR1 SQVTM and CDR2 ANQGSEA. The CDR3 runs to 14 residues. The J segment lost 4 bases and the V segment lost 6 bases, leaving 7 bases of the junction unmatched. CDR3 amino acids: CSVQLAGVLETQYF. CDR3 nucleotide sequence: TGCAGCGTACAACTAGCGGGGGTTTTAGAGACCCAGTACTTC.

With respect to this clone: A junction end diverges from the germline sequence, so it may reflect a read error. CDR3 coding DNA: TGTGCCAGCAGCTTAGATCCCCCCTGGACAGCTTCCTTT. Encoded protein: CASSLDPPWTASF. This sequence joins TRBV7-9 and TRBJ1-1; tentative D call: TRBD1 (6 bases). CDR1 and CDR2 from the germline V gene are SEHNR and FQNEAQ (reference sequence). The CDR3 spans 13 residues. Variable domain in full (rest from reference TRBV7-9 and TRBJ1-1): DTGVSQNPRHKITKRGQNVTFRCDPISEHNRLYWYRQTLGQGPEFLTYFQNEAQLEKSRLLSDRFSAERPKGSFSTLEIQRTEQGDSAMYLCASSLDPPWTASFGQGTRLTVV.

The chain joins TRBV30 to TRBJ1-1, with 11 bases that match TRBD1. J was trimmed by 2 bases and V by 5 bases; bases with no gene match: 10. This CDR3 is built from 16 residues. Germline assignment: CDR1 GTSNPN and CDR2 SVGIG (reference sequence). DNA of the CDR3: TGTGCCTGGGGAGATTTCTGGACAGGGGGCAACACTGAAGCTTTCTTT. Translated, it gives CAWGDFWTGGNTEAFF. The full variable domain, completed using reference TRBV30 and TRBJ1-1, is SQTIHQWPATLVQPVGSPLSLECTVEGTSNPNLYWYRQAAGRGLQLLFYSVGIGQISSEVPQNLSASRPQDRQFILSSKKLLLSDSGFYLCAWGDFWTGGNTEAFFGQGTRLTVV.

This clone showed up just once. This sequence joins TRBV27 and TRBJ2-5; possibly TRBD2 for D (6 bases). Trimming left V 2 bases short and J 3 bases short, with 13 bases between. This CDR3 contains 15 residues. Germline V gives CDR1 MNHEY, CDR2 SMNVEV (reference sequence). CDR3 coding DNA: TGTGCCAGCAGTTTAACCTCCGGGAGTGAAGAGACCCAGTACTTC. Amino acid sequence: CASSLTSGSEETQYF.

The J gene is TRBJ2-6, the V gene TRBV14, with D unresolved. There are 15 residues in the CDR3. Germline V gene sequence: CDR1 SGHDN, CDR2 FVKESK. Deletions cut 5 bases from V and 0 bases from J, with 8 bases between. The CDR3 sequence is CASSSIHSGANVLTF. The CDR3 DNA is TGTGCCAGCAGCTCAATTCACTCTGGGGCCAACGTCCTGACTTTC.

This chain links TRBV5-6 with TRBJ1-4; D unresolved. From germline, CDR1 is SGHDT and CDR2 YYEEEE. The V end was cut by 1 base, the J end by 8 bases, with 18 bases between. This CDR3 is 16 amino acids long. CDR3 loop: CASSLMSGSRTEKLFF. The CDR3 region has the DNA TGTGCCAGCAGCTTGATGTCGGGATCTCGAACCGAAAAACTGTTTTTT.

The chain joins TRBV10-3 to TRBJ1-5, with 8 bases identical to TRBD1. The germline gives CDR1 ENHRY, CDR2 SYGVKD. V was clipped by 11 bases and J by 0 bases; unmatched bases: 15. The CDR3 spans 17 residues. DNA for the CDR3: TGTGCCGCCACCGGGGACAGGTCGAATGATAGCAATCAGCCCCAGCATTTT. Residues: CAATGDRSNDSNQPQHF.

The V call is TRBV7-8, the J call TRBJ2-1; 7 nucleotides match TRBD1. V lost 4 bases, J lost 2 bases, and 8 bases stayed unmatched. The V gene's germline CDR1 is SGHVS and CDR2 FQNEAQ. The CDR3 is 16 residues long. CDR3 loop: CASSSSGQGAYNEQFF. The CDR3 DNA is TGTGCCAGCAGCTCGTCTGGGCAGGGGGCCTACAATGAGCAGTTCTTC.

This chain joins TRBV18 and TRBJ1-4; unclear D gene. There are 13 residues in the CDR3. V gave up 4 bases and J gave up 4 bases, with 7 bases separating them. CDR1 and CDR2 from the germline V gene are KGHSH and LQKENI. CDR3 region: CASSQRVNEKLFF. For the CDR3, the DNA is TGTGCCAGCTCACAACGGGTTAATGAAAAACTGTTTTTT. The variable domain in full, with the rest retrieved from reference TRBV18 and TRBJ1-4, is NAGVMQNPRHLVRRRGQEARLRCSPMKGHSHVYWYRQLPEEGLKFMVYLQKENIIDESGMPKERFSAEFPKEGPSILRIQQVVRGDSAAYFCASSQRVNEKLFFGSGTQLSVL.

The chain recombines TRBV19 with TRBJ1-5; D gene ambiguous. With 9 bases removed from V and 0 bases from J, the gap between germline ends came to 6 bases. The V gene's germline CDR1 is LNHDA and CDR2 SQIVND (reference sequence). The CDR3 extends over 12 amino acids. CDR3 protein: CASRHSNQPQHF. The CDR3 DNA sequence: TGTGCCAGCAGGCATAGCAATCAGCCCCAGCATTTT.

The gene calls are TRBV5-6 and TRBJ2-1, with 9 nucleotides matching TRBD1. Unmatched junction bases numbered 9, after V lost 1 base and J lost 7 bases. Germline CDR1 reads SGHDT; CDR2 reads YYEEEE. The CDR3 length is 16 residues. The CDR3 loop is CASSLRMGQGKNEQFF. DNA for the CDR3: TGTGCCAGCAGCTTGAGAATGGGACAGGGTAAGAATGAGCAGTTCTTC.

This chain links TRBV19 with TRBJ2-3, with 11 bases that match TRBD2. This CDR3 has 14 residues. Germline assignment: CDR1 LNHDA and CDR2 SQIVND (reference sequence). V was pared by 11 bases and J by 2 bases, with 6 bases of the junction left unmatched. CDR3 amino acids: CAATSGGPTDTQYF. In nucleotides, the CDR3 is TGTGCCGCTACTAGCGGGGGCCCCACAGATACGCAGTATTTT.

This clone was recorded only once. This rearrangement joins TRBV2 to TRBJ1-6; TRBD1 matches 9 bases. The J segment lost 8 bases and the V segment lost 6 bases, leaving 2 bases of the junction unmatched. Germline V gene data show CDR1 as SNHLY and CDR2 as FYNNEI. The CDR3 is 13 residues long. The CDR3 region has the DNA TGTGCCAGCAGCGGGACAGGGTATTCACCCCTCCACTTT. Protein: CASSGTGYSPLHF.

This chain uses TRBV7-6 with TRBJ1-1; a possible D gene is TRBD1 (6 bases). This CDR3 spans 15 amino acids. Germline V CDR1 and CDR2: SGHVS, FNYEAQ. The V end was cut by 6 bases, the J end by 3 bases, with 17 bases between. The CDR3 sequence: CASRALTGTDTEAFF. The DNA of the CDR3 is TGTGCCAGCAGAGCTCTAACAGGGACGGACACTGAAGCTTTCTTT.

V and J are TRBV7-6 and TRBJ2-3; 11 bases fit TRBD1. J lost 1 base, V lost 4 bases, and 7 bases had no gene match. This CDR3 contains 17 residues. CDR1 is SGHVS and CDR2 is FNYEAQ in the germline V gene. The CDR3 loop is CASSSPGQGVGTDTQYF. The CDR3 DNA reads as TGTGCCAGCAGCTCCCCGGGACAGGGGGTGGGCACAGATACGCAGTATTTT.

The gene calls are TRBV27 and TRBJ1-1; D is undetermined. CDR1 is MNHEY, CDR2 SMNVEV, per germline (reference sequence). CDR3 length: 13 amino acids. V was pared by 8 bases and J by 0 bases, with 10 bases between. This CDR3 is CASSFGLNTEAFF. Written as DNA, the CDR3 is TGTGCCAGCTCCTTCGGTTTGAACACTGAAGCTTTCTTT.

The V call is TRBV23-1, the J call TRBJ2-6; the match to TRBD1 covers 8 bases. TRBV23-1 is an ORF for which the function is uncertain. This CDR3 contains 20 residues. Losses at the gene ends were 6 bases for V and 0 bases for J; bases not matched to a gene: 16. The CDR3 spells CASSPLLYRGAYSGANVLTF. The CDR3 region has the DNA TGCGCCAGCAGCCCCTTACTCTACAGGGGGGCCTACTCTGGGGCCAACGTCCTGACTTTC.

The chain employs TRBV4-3 and TRBJ2-2; D may be TRBD2 (5 bases). The CDR3 has 18 residues. Germline V CDR1 and CDR2: LGHNA, YSLEER. V lost 2 bases to trimming and J lost 0 bases, with 16 bases between them. Written as DNA, the CDR3 is TGCGCCAGCAGCCAATTTGTGGGAGAATTTCCGAACACCGGGGAGCTGTTTTTT. Its protein product is CASSQFVGEFPNTGELFF.

This rearrangement joins TRBV4-1 to TRBJ1-1; tentatively, D is TRBD1 (5 bases). Germline-derived CDR1 and CDR2 are MGHRA and YSYEKL. The CDR3 covers 15 residues. Trimming pared 0 bases from V and 3 bases from J, leaving 11 bases between. The CDR3 DNA sequence: TGCGCCAGCAGCCAAGAAGGCGGGGGTTACACTGAAGCTTTCTTT. This codes for CASSQEGGGYTEAFF.

The CDR3 protein is CAWSFGHQWPYEQYF. The CDR3 DNA follows: TGTGCCTGGAGTTTCGGACACCAATGGCCCTACGAGCAGTACTTC. V usage is TRBV30 and J usage is TRBJ2-7, with TRBD1 as a possible D gene (5 bases). This CDR3 region has 15 residues. Trimming left V 2 bases short and J 2 bases short, with 16 bases between. Germline V gene sequence: CDR1 GTSNPN, CDR2 SVGIG (reference sequence).

This chain uses TRBV6-1 with TRBJ2-7, with 8 positions matching TRBD2. The V gene's germline CDR1 is MNHNS and CDR2 SASEGT. The CDR3 spans 15 residues. V shed 1 base and J 6 bases; nucleotides not matched to a gene: 8. This chain's CDR3 is CASSEVISGVGEQYF. CDR3 nucleotides: TGTGCCAGCAGTGAAGTTATTAGCGGGGTCGGCGAGCAGTACTTC.